What follows are 3 T cell receptor beta chains derived from one specimen sequenced in a study of shared clonotypes between healthy human individuals. Profiling relied on immunoSEQ multiplex PCR, and the TCRdb table lists in-frame clones only, not all of them. There are roughly 1.5 million clones in the sample; 95% to 99% occur only once, and less than 0.55% lies in the top ten. The sample comprised naive CD4+ T cells sorted from blood. Subset here: CD45RA+ positively selected. The receptors here all came from a man aged 30-40 years in good health.

The chain recombines TRBV2 with TRBJ2-7; 9 bases map to TRBD1. The CDR3 extends over 15 amino acids. Per the germline V gene, CDR1 is SNHLY and CDR2 is FYNNEI. V shed 2 bases and J 2 bases; nucleotides not matched to a gene: 4. The CDR3 DNA sequence: TGTGCCAGCAGTGAACTTCGGACAGGGGCCTACGAGCAGTACTTC. This encodes CASSELRTGAYEQYF.

The chain links TRBV7-9 to TRBJ2-7; no clear D. CDR1 is SEHNR and CDR2 is FQNEAQ in the germline V gene (reference sequence). CDR3 length: 13 amino acids. The germline V and J ends were trimmed by 0 bases and 6 bases, with 9 bases remaining between them. This CDR3 reads CASSLALPGEQYF. CDR3 nucleotides: TGTGCCAGCAGCTTAGCGTTACCTGGCGAGCAGTACTTC.

CDR3 nucleotide sequence: TGCGCCAGCAGCTCGGGGGGACTAGCGGGAGCGAGCTCCTACAATGAGCAGTTCTTC. Its translation is CASSSGGLAGASSYNEQFF. V usage is TRBV5-1 and J usage is TRBJ2-1; 14 bases are shared with TRBD2. Germline V gives CDR1 SGHRS, CDR2 YFSETQ. V was clipped by 3 bases and J by 0 bases; unmatched bases: 8. The CDR3 totals 19 residues.